This is a list of T cell receptor beta chains from one sample in a study of Ad26.COV2.S vaccination and SARS-CoV-2 variants. Only in-frame clones appear in the TCRdb table, and some are missing; sequencing was by immunoSEQ multiplex PCR. The sample has around 400,000 clones; approximately 91% are singletons. The sample in question was peripheral blood, obtained in a trial of Ad26.COV2.S vaccine versus placebo. Every receptor here comes from a person aged 18-65 years who received the Ad26.COV2.S COVID-19 vaccine or a placebo. Each CDR3 is given with its conserved first and last residue. D genes are given only for firm matches. Where a row states a size, it is once, few, many or the class of an expanded clone; other rows omit it.

. TRBJ2-3 TRBV5-1 . CASKFFADTDTQYF TGCGCCAGCAAGTTCTTTGCAGACACAGATACGCAGTATTTT
. TRBJ2-1 TRBV4-3 . CASSQAPGSSYNEQFF TGCGCCAGCAGCCAAGCGCCAGGGAGCTCCTACAATGAGCAGTTCTTC
TRBD1 TRBJ1-1 TRBV25-1 . CASSGGTDQGAFF TGTGCCAGCAGTGGCGGGACAGACCAGGGAGCTTTCTTT
TRBD1 TRBJ2-7 TRBV28 . CASSTWTGVHEQYF TGTGCCAGCAGCACCTGGACAGGGGTCCACGAGCAGTACTTC
TRBD1 TRBJ1-4 TRBV4-1 . CASSQEWDRGATNEKLFF TGCGCCAGCAGCCAGGAGTGGGACAGGGGGGCAACTAATGAAAAACTGTTTTTT
. TRBJ2-3 TRBV4-1 once CASSPRDWSGGWADTQYF TGCGCCAGCAGCCCCAGGGATTGGAGTGGGGGCTGGGCAGATACGCAGTATTTT
TRBD2 TRBJ2-3 TRBV15 . CATSRFTPGRAADTQYF TGTGCCACCAGCAGATTTACCCCCGGGAGGGCCGCAGATACGCAGTATTTT
. TRBJ1-2 TRBV4-3 . CASSQDSLLRDGYTF TGCGCCAGCAGCCAAGATTCCCTCCTCCGGGATGGCTACACCTTC
. TRBJ2-1 TRBV6-2/TRBV6-3 . CASSYSIIGDNEQFF TGTGCCAGCAGTTACTCGATAATCGGGGACAATGAGCAGTTCTTC
TRBD1 TRBJ2-7 TRBV19 . CASSNTPTGGSTYEQYF TGTGCCAGTAGCAATACCCCGACAGGGGGTTCTACCTACGAGCAGTACTTC
TRBD2 TRBJ2-3 TRBV6-5 . CASGGEKDTQYF TGTGCCAGCGGGGGGGAGAAAGATACGCAGTATTTT
TRBD1 TRBJ1-2 TRBV6-5 once CASRPQGARNYGYTF TGTGCCAGCAGACCCCAGGGGGCGCGGAACTATGGCTACACCTTC
. TRBJ1-2 TRBV10-3 . CAISGQSSTPASGYTF TGTGCCATCAGTGGGCAGTCGTCCACGCCCGCGAGCGGCTACACCTTC
. TRBJ1-1 TRBV6-5 many CATRLGQLQGAFF TGTGCCACCCGCCTAGGACAGCTTCAAGGAGCTTTCTTT
TRBD1 TRBJ1-2 TRBV7-9 . CASSASQGLTGGYTF TGTGCCAGCAGCGCCTCACAGGGGTTGACGGGAGGCTACACCTTC
. TRBJ2-5 TRBV4-1 . CASSQDGGRPRETQYF TGCGCCAGCAGCCAAGATGGAGGGAGACCCCGAGAGACCCAGTACTTC
TRBD1 TRBJ2-7 TRBV5-4 once CASSLKTGSYEQYF TGTGCCAGCAGCTTAAAGACAGGGTCTTACGAGCAGTACTTC
. TRBJ1-1 TRBV19 . CASSIVPTDTEAFF TGTGCCAGTAGTATAGTCCCGACAGACACTGAAGCTTTCTTT
. TRBJ1-1 TRBV30 . CAWSVLPYTEAFF TGTGCCTGGAGTGTACTCCCCTACACTGAAGCTTTCTTT
TRBD1 TRBJ1-1 TRBV7-2 . CASSLTYRGQAEAFF TGTGCCAGCAGCTTAACCTACAGGGGGCAAGCTGAAGCTTTCTTT
. TRBJ2-2 TRBV6-5 . CASSLRQSNTGELFF TGTGCCAGCAGTTTAAGACAGTCGAACACCGGGGAGCTGTTTTTT
TRBD2 TRBJ2-5 TRBV9 . CASSVLAGQQETQYF TGTGCCAGCAGCGTACTAGCGGGACAACAAGAGACCCAGTACTTC
. TRBJ2-1 TRBV7-9 . CASSWRASTYNEQFF TGTGCCAGCAGCTGGAGGGCCTCCACATACAATGAGCAGTTCTTC
. TRBJ1-3 TRBV12-3/TRBV12-4 once CASSLGGPIYF TGTGCCAGCAGTTTAGGAGGGCCCATATATTTT
. TRBJ1-2 TRBV11-3 . CASSLDPQGGYTF TGTGCCAGCAGCTTAGATCCCCAGGGGGGCTACACCTTC
TRBD2 TRBJ2-3 TRBV7-6 . CASSPGGRDTDTQYF TGTGCCAGCAGCCCCGGAGGGAGGGACACAGATACGCAGTATTTT
TRBD2 TRBJ2-3 TRBV19 . CASSPGLAGTDTQYF TGTGCCAGTAGTCCTGGACTAGCGGGCACAGATACGCAGTATTTT
TRBD1 TRBJ2-5 TRBV5-5 . CASSLDRGDGETQYF TGTGCCAGCAGCTTGGACAGGGGCGACGGGGAGACCCAGTACTTC
. TRBJ2-3 TRBV9 . CASSPREKDTQYF TGTGCCAGCAGCCCCCGGGAGAAAGATACGCAGTATTTT
. TRBJ2-6 TRBV19 . CASTPGANVLTF TGTGCCAGTACTCCTGGGGCCAACGTCCTGACTTTC
TRBD2 TRBJ2-7 TRBV27 . CASSFSTSGSSYEQYF TGTGCCAGCAGTTTCTCCACTAGCGGGAGCTCCTACGAGCAGTACTTC